This T cell receptor beta chain was captured in a study of OX40 agonist ivuxolimab in advanced cancers. Looking at the study overall: Patients were dosed with the agonistic anti-OX40 (CD134) antibody ivuxolimab. The dose-escalation cohort was around 83% male, with a mean age of approximately 61 years, ranging roughly 20 to 80. All patients had ivuxolimab intravenously every 2 weeks at 0.01 to 10 mg/kg.

This CDR3 has 16 residues. CDR1 SGHVS and CDR2 FQNEAQ come from the germline V gene. V was pared by 3 bases and J by 2 bases, with 8 bases of the junction left unmatched. Here immunoSEQ multiplex PCR was the method, and the copy in TCRdb shows in-frame clones only, minus some. The sample lists about 61,000 clones, 83% occurring once. Patients were ruled out by autoimmune disease history or systemic immunosuppression. The sequences come from CD4+ or CD8+ T cells sorted from blood, collected in a trial of the OX40 agonist ivuxolimab. The chain uses TRBV7-8 and TRBJ2-7; 9 bases are shared with TRBD2. The receptor was isolated from an adult with an advanced solid tumor such as melanoma, head and neck, liver or kidney cancer. CDR3 amino acids: CASSFSGGGDPYEQYF. CDR3 nucleotides: TGTGCCAGCAGCTTTAGTGGCGGGGGGGACCCCTACGAGCAGTACTTC. Complete variable domain (other parts from reference TRBV7-8 and TRBJ2-7): GAGVSQSPRYKVAKRGQDVALRCDPISGHVSLFWYQQALGQGPEFLTYFQNEAQLDKSGLPSDRFFAERPEGSVSTLKIQRTQQEDSAVYLCASSFSGGGDPYEQYFGPGTRLTVT.